These 18 T cell receptor beta chains share one sample of origin, sequenced in a study of blood T cells in healthy people across ages. Primers used in a second PCR of about 6 to 11 cycles were a sample-barcoded 5' primer and a J-beta primer mix. TCRdb recomputed calls from the 5' RACE reads with MiXCR, one row per CDR3 protein. This sample carries over 1,500,000 distinct CDR3 sequences, around 40% of them seen once, and the ten largest clones take under 25%. Sequenced sample: blood. All receptors derive from a human donor in good health.

This clonotype was seen a handful of times. The chain recombines TRBV7-8 with TRBJ2-4; 9 positions agree with TRBD1. Near its end, the DNA agrees better with TRBJ2-7, so the J call may be wrong. The CDR3 totals 14 residues. CDR1 SGHVS and CDR2 FQNEAQ come from the germline V gene. DNA of the CDR3: TGTGCCAGCAGCTTATCCGGGACAGGGTCCGAGCAGTACTTC. Its protein product is CASSLSGTGSEQYF.

This chain links TRBV7-2 with TRBJ2-6, with D maybe TRBD2 (6 bases). This CDR3 has 19 residues. Trimming left V 2 bases short and J 0 bases short, with 17 bases between. The germline V gene encodes CDR1 SGHTA and CDR2 FQGNSA. CDR3 nucleotides: TGTGCCAGCAGCTTATGGGTGGGGGGTTTCTACTCTGGGGCCAACGTCCTGACTTTC. It is translated as CASSLWVGGFYSGANVLTF.

The rearrangement joins TRBV4-1 to TRBJ1-2; D is ambiguous. Germline V gene data show CDR1 as MGHRA and CDR2 as YSYEKL. The CDR3 totals 15 residues. The V end lost 1 base, the J end lost 0 bases, and 9 bases lay between the germline ends. In nucleotides, the CDR3 is TGCGCCAGCAGCCAAGGGCAGATCTCTAACTATGGCTACACCTTC. It translates to CASSQGQISNYGYTF.

This chain connects TRBV3-1 to TRBJ2-5, with TRBD2 identical over 7 bases. V dropped 4 bases and J dropped 1; count of bases not matched to a gene: 6. This CDR3 region has 15 residues. Germline-derived CDR1 and CDR2 are LGHDT and YNNKEL (reference sequence). Written as DNA, the CDR3 is TGTGCCAGCAGCCGCCTGACTAGCCCCCAAGAGACCCAGTACTTC. Its translation: CASSRLTSPQETQYF.

This clonotype was seen a single time. This chain joins TRBV6-6 and TRBJ2-7, with D tentatively TRBD2 (7 bases). The tail of the sequence fits TRBJ2-5 better, so the J call may be wrong. The CDR3 length is 14 residues. CDR1 MNHNY and CDR2 SVGAGI come from the germline V gene (reference sequence). CDR3 region: CASSSEGGRETQYF. CDR3 bases: TGTGCCAGCAGTTCCGAGGGGGGGCGGGAGACCCAGTACTTC.

The rearrangement uses TRBV5-1 and TRBJ1-4, with 9 nucleotides matching TRBD1. The V and J ends lost 3 bases and 0 bases, in that order; junction bases with no gene match: 9. This CDR3 is built from 18 residues. CDR1 and CDR2 (germline): SGHRS, YFSETQ. The CDR3 loop is CASSSDRGEIATNEKLFF. In DNA form, the CDR3 reads TGCGCCAGCAGCTCCGACAGGGGGGAAATAGCAACTAATGAAAAACTGTTTTTT.

V gene TRBV6-2 or TRBV6-3 combines with J gene TRBJ1-5; D uncertain. The CDR3 length is 17 residues. The germline V gene encodes CDR1 MNHEY and CDR2 SVGEGT. V shed 2 bases and J shed 0 bases, with 14 bases lying between them. This chain's CDR3 is CASSYALWGSSNQPQHF. In DNA form, the CDR3 reads TGTGCCAGCAGTTACGCCTTATGGGGAAGTAGCAATCAGCCCCAGCATTTT.

The rearrangement links TRBV4-2 to TRBJ2-7; D perhaps matches TRBD1 (5 bases). V lost 0 bases to trimming and J lost 2 bases, with 11 bases between them. CDR3 length equals 15 residues. The V gene's germline CDR1 is LGHNA and CDR2 YNFKEQ. The CDR3 region is CASSQEQGMAYEQYF. As DNA, the CDR3 is TGTGCCAGCAGCCAAGAGCAGGGTATGGCCTACGAGCAGTACTTC.

CDR3 sequence reads: CATSSGTSKSYF. CDR3 bases: TGTGCCACCAGCTCCGGGACTTCGAAATCGTATTTT. This sequence joins TRBV15 and TRBJ2-3; possible D gene TRBD2, 6 bases. This CDR3 spans 12 amino acids. The ends were cut back, 5 bases at V and 14 bases at J, with 17 bases in the middle. Per the germline V gene, CDR1 is LNHNV and CDR2 is YYDKDF (reference sequence).

This clonotype is a singleton in its sample. This chain links TRBV7-2 with TRBJ2-5, with D unresolved. V was cut by 4 bases and J by 2 bases, with 11 bases left in between. CDR1 is SGHTA and CDR2 is FQGNSA in the germline V gene. The CDR3 consists of 14 residues. CDR3 residues: CASSSMTAQETQYF. In DNA form, the CDR3 reads TGTGCCAGCAGCTCAATGACTGCACAAGAGACCCAGTACTTC.

The chain combines TRBV5-1 with TRBJ2-5; D might be TRBD1 (5 bases). CDR3 length equals 17 residues. V was trimmed by 0 bases and J by 1 base, leaving 16 bases between them. CDR1 is SGHRS and CDR2 is YFSETQ in the germline V gene. CDR3 sequence: CASSLEGLLSSQETQYF. The CDR3 bases are TGCGCCAGCAGCTTGGAGGGGTTGCTATCCTCCCAAGAGACCCAGTACTTC.

V is TRBV7-2 and J is TRBJ2-5; weak D call: TRBD2 (5 bases). Between the trimmed V and J ends, which lost 3 bases and 11 bases, there was a span of 19 bases. Germline lookup yields CDR1 SGHTA and CDR2 FQGNSA. The CDR3 totals 14 residues. CDR3 loop: CASSFGVIGGEQYF. The DNA of the CDR3 is TGTGCCAGCAGCTTTGGGGTGATTGGTGGGGAGCAGTACTTC.

The chain has TRBV7-9 and TRBJ1-1; D ambiguous. Trimming removed 3 bases from V and 7 bases from J, with 12 bases in between. This CDR3 contains 13 residues. Germline V gene sequence: CDR1 SEHNR, CDR2 FQNEAQ (reference sequence). The CDR3 loop reads CASSFARVDEAFF. The CDR3 coding sequence is TGTGCCAGCAGCTTCGCCCGGGTAGATGAAGCTTTCTTT.

The chain carries TRBV4-1 and TRBJ2-5; D not certain. Germline CDR1 MGHRA, CDR2 YSYEKL. This CDR3 spans 14 amino acids. V shed 1 base and J shed 4 bases, with 10 bases lying between them. DNA for the CDR3: TGCGCCAGCAGCCAAGTCGCGTGGGCAGAGACCCAGTACTTC. This encodes CASSQVAWAETQYF.

The table lists this clonotype with a few counts. The chain is built from TRBV6-5 and TRBJ2-1; D uncertain. The length of the CDR3 is 14 residues. From germline, CDR1 is MNHEY and CDR2 SVGAGI. V was pared by 6 bases and J by 6 bases, with 15 bases between. The CDR3 DNA reads as TGTGCCAGCAGCTCCACCGAGGCAGGCAATGAGCAGTTCTTC. Its protein product is CASSSTEAGNEQFF.

The chain uses TRBV7-6 and TRBJ1-2, with D maybe TRBD1 (5 bases). Germline CDR1 SGHVS, CDR2 FNYEAQ. There are 15 residues in the CDR3. Trimming took 3 bases from V and 5 from J, leaving 16 bases between them. CDR3 sequence (DNA): TGTGCCAGCAGCTTGGGGGGATCTGGGGGATATGGCTACACCTTC. As protein: CASSLGGSGGYGYTF.

This clonotype showed up just a few times. The chain employs TRBV20-1 and TRBJ2-7; TRBD1 aligns across 7 bases. V shed 6 bases and J 5 bases; nucleotides not matched to a gene: 7. The CDR3 consists of 12 residues. The germline gives CDR1 DFQATT, CDR2 SNEGSKA (reference sequence). The CDR3 DNA sequence: TGCAGTGCCGTGACAGGGTTTAACGAGCAGTACTTC. Translation: CSAVTGFNEQYF.

This chain's CDR3 is CATSSQGDQPQHF. The DNA of the CDR3 is TGTGCCACCAGCTCCCAGGGCGATCAGCCCCAGCATTTT. The chain carries TRBV24-1 and TRBJ1-5, with D possibly being TRBD1 (5 bases). V shed 7 bases and J shed 5 bases, with 11 bases lying between them. The CDR3 is made up of 13 amino acids. Germline V gene data show CDR1 as KGHDR and CDR2 as SFDVKD.